Listed below are T cell receptor beta chains from one sample, sequenced in a study of blood T cell repertoires in COVID-19. TCRdb's table, derived via immunoSEQ multiplex PCR, lists solely in-frame clones and lacks some. The data contain 49,000 or so clones, around nine tenths of them singletons. The specimen was peripheral blood. The receptor set was obtained from a man aged 45-65 years with active COVID-19. Each CDR3 is given with its conserved first and last residue. Each record gives: D gene, clone size, V gene, J gene, CDR3 DNA, CDR3 protein. D genes are given only for firm matches. Only some rows state a clone size, as once, few, many or a class for expanded clones.

D gene: -
clone size: -
V gene: TRBV2
J gene: TRBJ1-5
CDR3 DNA: TGTGCCAGCAGTGTAGGGGGACGGCGCAATCAGCCCCAGCATTTT
CDR3 protein: CASSVGGRRNQPQHF

D gene: TRBD2
clone size: -
V gene: TRBV4-1
J gene: TRBJ2-7
CDR3 DNA: TGCGCCAGCAGCCCCAGAACCAGCGGGAGAGGCGAGCAGTACTTC
CDR3 protein: CASSPRTSGRGEQYF

D gene: -
clone size: -
V gene: TRBV4-3
J gene: TRBJ2-7
CDR3 DNA: TGCGCCAGCAGCCAAGACCAGGGTATCAACGAGCAGTACTTC
CDR3 protein: CASSQDQGINEQYF

D gene: -
clone size: -
V gene: TRBV7-2
J gene: TRBJ1-6
CDR3 DNA: TGTGCCAGCAGCTTAGGGAGGCTGAGTTCACCCCTCCACTTT
CDR3 protein: CASSLGRLSSPLHF

D gene: TRBD1
clone size: once
V gene: TRBV5-6
J gene: TRBJ2-2
CDR3 DNA: TGTGCCAGCAGCCGCAGGGGGATCGGGGAGCTGTTTTTT
CDR3 protein: CASSRRGIGELFF

D gene: -
clone size: -
V gene: TRBV29-1
J gene: TRBJ2-1
CDR3 DNA: TGCAGCGTTGATGCAGGCTTGGATGAGCAGTTCTTC
CDR3 protein: CSVDAGLDEQFF

D gene: -
clone size: -
V gene: TRBV2
J gene: TRBJ1-5
CDR3 DNA: TGTGCCAGCAGTGAAGCGGGGGGTAGCAATCAGCCCCAGCATTTT
CDR3 protein: CASSEAGGSNQPQHF

D gene: -
clone size: -
V gene: TRBV5-1
J gene: TRBJ2-7
CDR3 DNA: TGCGCCAGCAACCCTGGGGGGAACTACGAGCAGTACTTC
CDR3 protein: CASNPGGNYEQYF

D gene: -
clone size: -
V gene: TRBV14
J gene: TRBJ2-1
CDR3 DNA: TGTGCCAGCACCCGGGGGAACTTCTACAATGAGCAGTTCTTC
CDR3 protein: CASTRGNFYNEQFF

D gene: TRBD1
clone size: -
V gene: TRBV19
J gene: TRBJ2-3
CDR3 DNA: TGTGCCAGTAGTATCCTTCACGTGGGACAGGGCACAGATACGCAGTATTTT
CDR3 protein: CASSILHVGQGTDTQYF

D gene: TRBD2
clone size: -
V gene: TRBV5-1
J gene: TRBJ2-6
CDR3 DNA: TGCGCCAGCACCATCAGTGGGGGGGCTGGGGCCAACGTCCTGACTTTC
CDR3 protein: CASTISGGAGANVLTF

D gene: TRBD2
clone size: -
V gene: TRBV5-1
J gene: TRBJ2-7
CDR3 DNA: TGCGCCAGCAGCCCCCTCGGGGGGGACTACGAGCAGTACTTC
CDR3 protein: CASSPLGGDYEQYF

D gene: -
clone size: -
V gene: TRBV7-4
J gene: TRBJ2-5
CDR3 DNA: TGTGCCGGGCATCTTAGACGGGAGACCCAGTACTTC
CDR3 protein: CAGHLRRETQYF

D gene: TRBD2
clone size: -
V gene: TRBV6-1
J gene: TRBJ2-7
CDR3 DNA: TGTGCCAGCAGTGAAGCGCGAGCGGGAGGGGCTAGGGAGCAGTACTTC
CDR3 protein: CASSEARAGGAREQYF

D gene: TRBD1
clone size: -
V gene: TRBV7-9
J gene: TRBJ2-2
CDR3 DNA: TGTGCCAGCAGCTCCGACAGGGGAACCGGGGAGCTGTTTTTT
CDR3 protein: CASSSDRGTGELFF

D gene: TRBD1
clone size: -
V gene: TRBV2
J gene: TRBJ2-7
CDR3 DNA: TGTGCCAGCACTATATTGACAGGGGTCTACGAGCAGTACTTC
CDR3 protein: CASTILTGVYEQYF

D gene: -
clone size: -
V gene: TRBV12-3/TRBV12-4
J gene: TRBJ1-1
CDR3 DNA: TGTGCCAGCAGGAATAGGTCCGGGAGTGAAGCTTTCTTT
CDR3 protein: CASRNRSGSEAFF

D gene: TRBD1
clone size: -
V gene: TRBV7-2
J gene: TRBJ2-7
CDR3 DNA: TGTGCCAGCAGCCCGAGACAGGGGGCCTACGAGCAGTACTTC
CDR3 protein: CASSPRQGAYEQYF

D gene: TRBD1
clone size: -
V gene: TRBV18
J gene: TRBJ1-4
CDR3 DNA: TGTGCCAGCTCACCCTCAACAGGGGCTGAAAAACTGTTTTTT
CDR3 protein: CASSPSTGAEKLFF

D gene: TRBD1
clone size: once
V gene: TRBV3-1/TRBV3-2
J gene: TRBJ2-7
CDR3 DNA: TGTGCCAGCAGCCAAGGGGGACAGGACTACGAGCAGTACTTC
CDR3 protein: CASSQGGQDYEQYF